The 25 T cell receptor beta chains below were found in one sample sequenced in a study of blood T cell repertoires in COVID-19. Here immunoSEQ multiplex PCR was the method, and the copy in TCRdb shows in-frame clones only, minus some. The sample lists a few hundred thousand clones; 84% were seen once. The sequenced sample consisted of peripheral blood. The receptors stem from a woman aged 40 to 49 who had recovered from COVID-19.

Concerning this clone: At one boundary the junction diverges from the germline segment, which might be a read error. The rearrangement links TRBV6-1 to TRBJ1-4; 9 bases line up with TRBD1. The CDR3 covers 15 residues. Germline V gene data show CDR1 as MNHNS and CDR2 as SASEGT. This CDR3 reads CASSDRTGANEKLFF. CDR3 nucleotide sequence: TGTGCCAGCAGTGACCGGACAGGGGCTAACGAAAAACTGTTTTTT.

The chain links TRBV4-2 to TRBJ2-1, with D possibly matching TRBD1 (6 bases). V dropped 2 bases and J dropped 4 bases, with 12 bases sitting between them. CDR1 and CDR2 from the germline V gene are LGHNA and YNFKEQ. This CDR3 is 15 amino acids long. Here the CDR3 reads CASSQRRTDYNEQFF. The CDR3 DNA sequence: TGTGCCAGCAGCCAAAGGAGGACAGATTACAATGAGCAGTTCTTC.

The J gene is TRBJ2-1, the V gene TRBV24-1; 8 bases agree with TRBD1. The ends lost 10 bases at V and 2 bases at J; junction bases unmatched: 6. The germline gives CDR1 KGHDR, CDR2 SFDVKD. The CDR3 extends over 14 amino acids. CDR3 sequence (DNA): TGTGCCACTCGGGACAGGCAGCCCTACAATGAGCAGTTCTTC. It is translated as CATRDRQPYNEQFF.

The V call is TRBV7-9, the J call TRBJ2-2; D not certain. V lost 5 bases, J lost 3 bases, and 16 bases lay in between. Germline V CDR1 and CDR2: SEHNR, FQNEAQ (reference sequence). The CDR3 covers 16 residues. The CDR3, as DNA: TGTGCCAGCAGCCCCCGAGACCCTCGGGACACCGGGGAGCTGTTTTTT. Protein sequence: CASSPRDPRDTGELFF.

The chain couples TRBV11-2 to TRBJ2-7, with 9 positions matching TRBD1. The junction had 13 bases not matched to a gene; V was cut back by 1 base and J by 0 bases. The CDR3 consists of 19 residues. Per the germline V gene, CDR1 is SGHAT and CDR2 is FQNNGV. The CDR3 DNA follows: TGTGCCAGCAGCTTAGCGCCGGGACAGGGCTTAATAGGCTCCTACGAGCAGTACTTC. Its translation is CASSLAPGQGLIGSYEQYF.

This clone was detected only once. This chain uses TRBV3-1 (or the pseudogene TRBV3-2) with TRBJ1-3; 7 nucleotides agree with TRBD1. This CDR3 region has 15 residues. Unmatched junction bases numbered 6, after V lost 3 bases and J lost 4 bases. Germline V gene data show CDR1 as LGHDT and CDR2 as YNNKEL (reference sequence). This chain's CDR3 is CASSQDPGGGNTIYF. The CDR3 region has the DNA TGTGCCAGCAGCCAGGACCCAGGGGGAGGAAACACCATATATTTT.

The V call is TRBV18, the J call TRBJ2-5, with 8 bases fitting TRBD2. The CDR3 runs 15 residues. The germline V gene has CDR1 KGHSH and CDR2 LQKENI. The trim removed 3 bases at V and 2 bases at J, leaving 5 bases unmatched. CDR3 residues: CASSPVGLAQETQYF. CDR3 coding DNA: TGTGCCAGCTCACCTGTCGGACTAGCTCAAGAGACCCAGTACTTC.

The rearrangement uses TRBV10-2 and TRBJ2-2, with D tentatively TRBD1 (6 bases). This CDR3 is built from 15 residues. Germline CDR1 reads WSHSY; CDR2 reads SAAADI. Trimming shortened V by 9 bases and J by 5 bases, and 19 bases separated the two germline ends. DNA for the CDR3: TGCGCCAGTCACTCACAGGGCCCCGGGACCGGGGAGCTGTTTTTT. As protein: CASHSQGPGTGELFF.

The genes are TRBV30 and TRBJ2-3; perhaps TRBD2 as D (7 bases). The CDR3 covers 15 residues. Trimming took off 0 bases at V and 4 bases at J, with 14 bases between the two ends. Germline V gives CDR1 GTSNPN, CDR2 SVGIG (reference sequence). The CDR3 reads CAWSVWGGGADTQYF. The CDR3 nucleotides read TGTGCCTGGAGTGTCTGGGGGGGCGGGGCAGATACGCAGTATTTT.

There are many counts of this clone. The chain couples TRBV7-9 to TRBJ2-1; TRBD2 might be the D (5 bases). Trimming left V 7 bases short and J 8 bases short, with 18 bases between. Germline CDR1 and CDR2: SEHNR and FQNEAQ (reference sequence). CDR3 length: 14 amino acids. The CDR3 DNA reads as TGTGCCAGCAAAGCGGACGGCCCTCGGGATGAGCAGTTCTTC. Encoded protein: CASKADGPRDEQFF.

The V gene is TRBV6-5, the J gene TRBJ2-7, with TRBD1 matching over 9 bases. The CDR3 spans 15 residues. CDR1 MNHEY and CDR2 SVGAGI come from the germline V gene. The V gene end was trimmed by 0 bases and the J gene end by 2 bases; junction bases not matched to a gene: 2. The DNA for the CDR3 is TGTGCCAGCAGTTACTCGAGGGACAGGGCCTACGAGCAGTACTTC. As protein: CASSYSRDRAYEQYF.

The chain has TRBV28 and TRBJ1-5, with TRBD1 identical over 8 bases. The germline V gene has CDR1 MDHEN and CDR2 SYDVKM. With 3 bases clipped from V and 6 bases from J, the junction kept 4 bases outside the gene matches. This CDR3 contains 14 residues. CDR3 region: CASSLDRVFQPQHF. The CDR3 nucleotides read TGTGCCAGCAGTTTGGACAGGGTCTTTCAGCCCCAGCATTTT.

CDR3 nucleotide sequence: TGTGCCAGCAGCTTACAGGGGTTTAACTATGGCTACACCTTC. Its protein product is CASSLQGFNYGYTF. The gene calls are TRBV28 and TRBJ1-2, with 7 bases aligning to TRBD1. The CDR3 is made up of 14 amino acids. The V gene end was trimmed by 6 bases and the J gene end by 1 base; junction bases not matched to a gene: 5. CDR1 is MDHEN and CDR2 is SYDVKM in the germline V gene.

This chain connects TRBV6-1 to TRBJ2-7, with 8 positions matching TRBD1. Germline CDR1 is MNHNS and CDR2 is SASEGT. The CDR3 covers 15 residues. V was clipped by 2 bases and J by 2 bases; unmatched bases: 5. The CDR3 protein is CASSERDRRTYEQYF. The CDR3 DNA sequence: TGTGCCAGCAGTGAAAGGGACAGGAGAACCTACGAGCAGTACTTC.

The CDR3 reads CASRDRYSGNTIYF. The CDR3 DNA sequence: TGTGCCAGCAGGGACAGGTACTCTGGAAACACCATATATTTT. V is TRBV6-5 and J is TRBJ1-3, with 7 bases lining up with TRBD1. The germline gives CDR1 MNHEY, CDR2 SVGAGI. The CDR3 length is 14 residues. V lost 6 bases, J lost 0 bases, and 2 bases stayed unmatched.

The genes are TRBV14 and TRBJ2-7; TRBD1 aligns across 7 bases. V was clipped by 9 bases and J by 3 bases; unmatched bases: 11. Germline V gene lookup returns CDR1 SGHDN and CDR2 FVKESK. This CDR3 has 14 amino acids. The CDR3 is CASRLRTGDYEQYF. In DNA, the CDR3 is TGTGCCAGTAGATTGCGGACAGGCGACTACGAGCAGTACTTC. Together with reference TRBV14 and TRBJ2-7, the CDR3 gives the full variable domain: EAGVTQFPSHSVIEKGQTVTLRCDPISGHDNLYWYRRVMGKEIKFLLHFVKESKQDESGMPNNRFLAERTGGTYSTLKVQPAELEDSGVYFCASRLRTGDYEQYFGPGTRLTVT.

The table lists this clone with a few counts. The chain has TRBV5-4 and TRBJ1-3; TRBD1 matches 7 bases. This CDR3 is built from 16 residues. CDR1 is SGHNT and CDR2 is YYREEE in the germline V gene (reference sequence). J lost 0 bases, V lost 5 bases, and 8 bases had no gene match. This chain's CDR3 is CASREGAPSSGNTIYF. In DNA, the CDR3 is TGTGCCAGCAGGGAGGGGGCCCCCAGCTCTGGAAACACCATATATTTT.

J is TRBJ1-1 and V is TRBV19; no reliable D call. Germline V gives CDR1 LNHDA, CDR2 SQIVND (reference sequence). CDR3 length: 11 amino acids. Trimming removed 7 bases from V and 7 bases from J, with 10 bases in between. CDR3 coding DNA: TGTGCCAGTAACGACGGACTTGAAGCTTTCTTT. Its protein product is CASNDGLEAFF.

The chain recombines TRBV6-6 with TRBJ2-1; 11 bases are a match to TRBD2. The germline V gene has CDR1 MNHNY and CDR2 SVGAGI (reference sequence). V dropped 0 bases and J dropped 4; count of bases not matched to a gene: 2. The CDR3 length is 16 residues. The CDR3: CASSYSSSGGYNEQFF. The DNA for the CDR3 is TGTGCCAGCAGTTACTCATCTAGCGGGGGGTACAATGAGCAGTTCTTC.

A single count supports this clone. V gene TRBV19 combines with J gene TRBJ1-2, with D possibly being TRBD1 (6 bases). CDR3 length: 16 amino acids. Per the germline V gene, CDR1 is LNHDA and CDR2 is SQIVND (reference sequence). V lost 7 bases, J lost 5 bases, and 23 bases lay in between. CDR3 loop: CASTSSGARARYGYTF. The CDR3 DNA follows: TGTGCCAGTACATCTTCAGGGGCCAGGGCCCGGTATGGCTACACCTTC.

The chain joins TRBV27 to TRBJ2-7; D is perhaps TRBD1 (6 bases). The V gene lost 6 bases and the J gene lost 3 bases, with 18 bases spanning the gap. Germline values: CDR1 MNHEY, CDR2 SMNVEV (reference sequence). The CDR3 sequence is 15 residues long. This CDR3 reads CASSLIGGASYEQYF. CDR3 DNA sequence: TGTGCCAGCAGCCTTATAGGGGGTGCAAGCTACGAGCAGTACTTC.

V and J are TRBV2 and TRBJ2-2; a weak D match, TRBD1 (6 bases). The CDR3 consists of 15 residues. Per germline, CDR1 SNHLY and CDR2 FYNNEI. Trimming took off 1 base at V and 2 bases at J, with 8 bases between the two ends. The CDR3 loop is CASSEGTVNTGELFF. In DNA form, the CDR3 reads TGTGCCAGCAGTGAAGGGACAGTAAACACCGGGGAGCTGTTTTTT.

V gene TRBV2 combines with J gene TRBJ2-2; 7 bases agree with TRBD1. With V trimmed by 3 bases and J by 6 bases, 7 bases remained unmatched. The CDR3 is 15 amino acids. Germline loops: CDR1 SNHLY, CDR2 FYNNEI. The CDR3 nucleotides are TGTGCCAGCAGTGACGGGACAGTCGGTGCCGGGGAGCTGTTTTTT. Translation: CASSDGTVGAGELFF.

The chain links TRBV30 to TRBJ1-5; possible D gene TRBD1, 5 bases. CDR1 is GTSNPN and CDR2 is SVGIG in the germline V gene (reference sequence). The V and J ends lost 1 base and 0 bases respectively, with 13 bases between them. The CDR3 extends over 16 amino acids. Here the CDR3 reads CAWSALTGFSNQPQHF. The CDR3 DNA reads TGTGCCTGGAGTGCTTTAACAGGTTTTAGCAATCAGCCCCAGCATTTT.

This clone has only one observation. The genes are TRBV6-6 and TRBJ1-2; D not resolved. V was shortened by 4 bases and J by 0 bases, with 9 bases between the two germline ends. This CDR3 is 14 amino acids long. The germline gives CDR1 MNHNY, CDR2 SVGAGI (reference sequence). CDR3 residues: CASSSTTANYGYTF. The CDR3 nucleotides read TGTGCCAGCAGTTCTACCACGGCTAACTATGGCTACACCTTC.